This TCR beta chain came from a study of early T cells in non-severe SARS-CoV-2 infection (dated by TCRdb to 2020 to 2022). Looking at the study overall: Because TCR sequencing was done on bulk RNA from unsorted whole blood, the alpha and beta chains could not be paired. The study at large found these results: VDJdb matching was skewed toward anti-spike CD8 responses, so virus-specific expansions were likely underestimated and private and CD4 specificities were missed.

The study was a case-control design nested within a healthcare worker cohort in London, UK, with weekly nasopharyngeal swab PCR tests and blood sampling. Between 23 and 31 March 2020, the week of the UK lockdown, healthcare workers were enrolled and then followed up weekly for as long as 16 weeks. The library was prepared using 5' RACE. Sequencing was carried out with a NextSeq 500. In the TCR library protocol, unique molecular identifiers were attached to individual cDNA molecules to correct for PCR bias and sequencing error. Both TCR alpha and beta chains were sequenced, and tight co-correlation was observed between alpha and beta sequence abundances in each sample. Processing in the source paper ran as follows. Decombinator V4 was used to perform V gene, J gene and CDR3 annotation of TCR sequences. TCRs were defined as expanded if a significant change between any two time points was detected under a Poisson model with p below 0.0001. TCR abundances were normalised to the total number of TCRs sequenced per sample and were expressed as counts per million. TRAV1-2 paired with TRAJ12, TRAJ20 or TRAJ33 defined MAIT TCRs, while TRAV10 paired with TRAJ18 defined iNKT TCRs. VDJdb, accessed on 1 November 2021, was searched for TCRs annotated for CMV, EBV and SARS-CoV-2, and TCRs annotated for more than one antigen were excluded. TCRdb handled the public reads itself, with Q25 trimming in fastp and clone calling in MiXCR, and kept productive beta chains. When rows share a CDR3 protein, they turn into one entry using the most common DNA and genes. The V and J calls shown here were made by TCRdb, not taken from the authors' results. In this sample the table shows under 70,000 distinct CDR3 sequences, around 5.6% of which occur a single time. In total, the top ten clones hold approximately 6.3% of the sample.

The germline V gene (reference sequence) specifies SGHNT as CDR1 and YYREEE as CDR2. The CDR3 runs 16 amino acids, cysteine and phenylalanine included. The entry retains the CDR3 DNA only, 48 bases that are in frame from base 1. Trimming takes 4 bases off V and 0 bases off J; junction bases not matched to a gene: 8. This clonotype has just a few counts. The specificity of this receptor is unknown. Base qualities are not provided; no much larger clone lies one nucleotide away. The clonotype was recovered from an adult who was a healthcare worker with PCR-confirmed SARS-CoV-2 infection or an uninfected control (not recorded which). The specimen was whole blood. The receptor chain draws on TRBV5-4 and TRBJ2-3; 7 middle bases align to TRBD2. The bases read TGTGCCAGCAGCCCCACCCTGCGGGGGAGCACAGATACGCAGTATTTT. Protein translation: CASSPTLRGSTDTQYF.